Described below is a single TCR beta chain sequence and its context. This specimen comes from a study of blood T cells in healthy people across ages. In the study overall: Researchers report that template switching captured about one barcoded beta molecule per two T cells.

Germline V gene sequence: CDR1 LNHNV, CDR2 YYDKDF (reference sequence). With 1 base clipped from V and 5 bases from J, the junction kept 4 bases outside the gene matches. There are 15 residues in the CDR3. Through a sample-barcoded 5' primer and a J-beta primer mix, a second PCR was run for roughly 6 to 11 cycles. TCRdb used MiXCR to reprocess the 5' RACE reads, holding one entry per CDR3 protein. The data hold some 1.5 million distinct CDR3 sequences, with roughly 28% observed a single time. Healthy Caucasians from Russia aged about 6 to 90 served as donors. This receptor was identified in a woman between 25 and 40 years old in good health. Material: blood. The gene calls are TRBV15 and TRBJ2-3, with TRBD2 identical over 9 bases. CDR3 coding DNA: TGTGCCACCAGCAGAGGCGGGAGGGAAGGAGATACGCAGTATTTT. It codes for CATSRGGREGDTQYF.